Listed here are 31 T cell receptor beta chains from one sample, sequenced in a study of OX40 agonist ivuxolimab in advanced cancers. The assay was immunoSEQ multiplex PCR, and TCRdb's table has in-frame clones only and misses some. The sample includes 31,000 or so clones, just under 90% of them seen just once. The specimen was CD4+ or CD8+ T cells sorted from blood, collected in a trial of the OX40 agonist ivuxolimab. The receptors were sampled from an adult with an advanced solid tumor such as melanoma, head and neck, liver or kidney cancer.

The genes are TRBV28 and TRBJ2-7, with 10 bases aligning to TRBD2. The CDR3 totals 16 residues. The germline gives CDR1 MDHEN, CDR2 SYDVKM. Germline trimming cut 4 bases from V and 3 bases from J; bases unmatched to any gene: 9. CDR3: CASSSNLLAGNYEQYF. Here the CDR3 DNA reads TGTGCCAGCAGTTCGAACCTACTAGCGGGGAACTACGAGCAGTACTTC.

The V and J genes are TRBV28 and TRBJ2-7; D perhaps matches TRBD1 (6 bases). The V end lost 7 bases, the J end lost 2 bases, and 9 bases lay between the germline ends. The CDR3 consists of 12 residues. From germline, CDR1 is MDHEN and CDR2 SYDVKM. CDR3: CASKEGAYEQYF. DNA of the CDR3: TGTGCCAGCAAAGAGGGGGCCTACGAGCAGTACTTC. Looking up the rest from reference TRBV28 and TRBJ2-7 gives the full variable domain: DVKVTQSSRYLVKRTGEKVFLECVQDMDHENMFWYRQDPGLGLRLIYFSYDVKMKEKGDIPEGYSVSREKKERFSLILESASTNQTSMYLCASKEGAYEQYFGPGTRLTVT.

The chain recombines TRBV6-1 with TRBJ2-7, with 7 positions matching TRBD1. With V trimmed by 3 bases and J by 4 bases, 3 bases remained unmatched. CDR1 and CDR2 (germline): MNHNS, SASEGT. This CDR3 is built from 13 residues. The CDR3 DNA reads as TGTGCCAGCAGTGATGAACAGGGGTACGAGCAGTACTTC. Translated: CASSDEQGYEQYF.

This chain joins TRBV2 and TRBJ2-7; possibly TRBD1 for D (5 bases). CDR1 and CDR2 from the germline V gene are SNHLY and FYNNEI. This CDR3 spans 14 amino acids. V lost 4 bases and J lost 1, with 11 bases in between. This CDR3 is CASSAAGRSYEQYF. CDR3 bases: TGTGCCAGCAGTGCGGCAGGGCGTTCCTACGAGCAGTACTTC.

The V and J genes are TRBV9 and TRBJ1-5, with 7 positions matching TRBD1. The J segment lost 3 bases and the V segment lost 3 bases, leaving 6 bases of the junction unmatched. The CDR3 spans 15 residues. Per the germline V gene, CDR1 is SGDLS and CDR2 is YYNGEE. For the CDR3, the DNA is TGTGCCAGCAGCGAGGGGGGACAGACCAATCAGCCCCAGCATTTT. Its protein is CASSEGGQTNQPQHF.

This chain's CDR3 is CASSQLANQETQYF. The CDR3 coding sequence is TGTGCCAGCAGCCAACTAGCGAACCAAGAGACCCAGTACTTC. The V gene is TRBV7-3, the J gene TRBJ2-5; 7 bases are shared with TRBD2. Germline V gene data show CDR1 as SGHTA and CDR2 as FQGTGA. J gave up 0 bases and V 5 bases, and 3 bases lay outside the gene matches. The CDR3 is made up of 14 amino acids.

The CDR3 here is CASSDGGGYNEQFF. The CDR3 bases are TGTGCCAGCAGTGACGGAGGGGGTTACAATGAGCAGTTCTTC. The rearrangement uses TRBV27 and TRBJ2-1, with D tentatively TRBD1 or TRBD2 (6 bases each). V lost 5 bases, J lost 4 bases, and 12 bases lay in between. CDR3 length: 14 amino acids. CDR1 MNHEY and CDR2 SMNVEV come from the germline V gene (reference sequence).

V gene TRBV2 combines with J gene TRBJ1-2; D is unresolved. Germline V gives CDR1 SNHLY, CDR2 FYNNEI. The CDR3 sequence is 11 residues long. V dropped 2 bases and J dropped 7 bases, with 5 bases sitting between them. The CDR3 DNA sequence: TGTGCCAGCAGTGAATCGGGTGGCTACACCTTC. This encodes CASSESGGYTF.

This chain uses TRBV6-1 with TRBJ2-3; 12 nucleotides line up with TRBD2. The CDR3 extends over 19 amino acids. J was trimmed by 4 bases and V by 1 base; bases with no gene match: 12. The germline V gene has CDR1 MNHNS and CDR2 SASEGT. The CDR3, as DNA: TGTGCCAGCAGTGAAGTAAGGGCGACTAGCGGGGGATCGGCAGATACGCAGTATTTT. The encoded protein is CASSEVRATSGGSADTQYF.

The chain carries TRBV2 and TRBJ2-5; 11 bases fit TRBD2. V shed 5 bases and J 5 bases; nucleotides not matched to a gene: 10. Germline values: CDR1 SNHLY, CDR2 FYNNEI. The CDR3 contains 16 residues. The CDR3: CASSISSGGAGETQYF. The CDR3 DNA reads TGTGCCAGCAGTATTAGTAGCGGGGGGGCCGGGGAGACCCAGTACTTC.

J is TRBJ2-1 and V is TRBV28; tentative D call: TRBD1 (5 bases). From germline, CDR1 is MDHEN and CDR2 SYDVKM. The CDR3 is made up of 16 amino acids. Trimming took 0 bases from V and 1 from J, leaving 10 bases between them. The CDR3 DNA sequence: TGTGCCAGCAGTTTATGGGGGCAAAGGTCCTACAATGAGCAGTTCTTC. Translated: CASSLWGQRSYNEQFF.

This clone was picked up a small number of times. The gene calls are TRBV10-2 and TRBJ2-1; 8 bases are a match to TRBD2. Trimming removed 4 bases from V and 10 bases from J; junction bases left unmatched: 9. The CDR3 spans 14 residues. Germline loops: CDR1 WSHSY, CDR2 SAAADI. The DNA of the CDR3 is TGCGCCAGCAGTGTGACCGGGGGGGCCGACGAGCAGTTCTTC. Translation gives CASSVTGGADEQFF.

The J gene is TRBJ1-1, the V gene TRBV9; 10 nucleotides agree with TRBD1. CDR1 SGDLS and CDR2 YYNGEE come from the germline V gene. There are 15 residues in the CDR3. V lost 3 bases and J lost 5; bases outside the gene matches: 7. The CDR3 DNA sequence: TGTGCCAGCAGCGCAGCTGGACAGGGGGGGACTGAAGCTTTCTTT. This encodes CASSAAGQGGTEAFF.

The chain couples TRBV27 to TRBJ1-5; D is possibly TRBD1 (5 bases). V shed 2 bases and J shed 0 bases, with 14 bases lying between them. CDR3 length: 17 residues. CDR1 and CDR2 from the germline V gene are MNHEY and SMNVEV (reference sequence). The CDR3 sequence: CASSLRGGLYSNQPQHF. The CDR3 DNA follows: TGTGCCAGCAGTTTACGCGGGGGACTCTATAGCAATCAGCCCCAGCATTTT.

The V and J genes are TRBV7-9 and TRBJ2-3; no clear D. The CDR3 length is 13 residues. Germline V CDR1 and CDR2: SEHNR, FQNEAQ (reference sequence). V dropped 1 base and J dropped 5 bases, with 7 bases sitting between them. Written as DNA, the CDR3 is TGTGCCAGCAGCTTAGTGGTGGAAGATACGCAGTATTTT. Protein: CASSLVVEDTQYF.

This clone was recorded a few times. The chain has TRBV4-2 and TRBJ2-7; perhaps D is TRBD1 or TRBD2 (5 bases each). This CDR3 is 14 amino acids long. The germline V and J ends were trimmed by 5 bases and 2 bases, with 13 bases remaining between them. Germline values: CDR1 LGHNA, CDR2 YNFKEQ. The CDR3 spells CASSSRDLAYEQYF. The CDR3 DNA follows: TGTGCCAGCAGCTCCCGGGACCTCGCCTACGAGCAGTACTTC.

The chain links TRBV21-1 to TRBJ2-3; the D call TRBD1 from the table was never checked on the DNA. TRBV21-1 is described as a pseudogene. CDR3 length equals 19 residues. For the CDR3, the DNA is TGTGCCGGCAACCCCCCCGGGACAGGAATCCTACGGAGGCAAGATACGCAGTATTTT. Translation gives CAGNPPGTGILRRQDTQYF.

V is TRBV11-2 and J is TRBJ2-6, with D uncertain. V was clipped by 4 bases and J by 0 bases, with 7 bases between them. Per the germline V gene, CDR1 is SGHAT and CDR2 is FQNNGV. This CDR3 contains 15 residues. The chain's CDR3 is CASSSGFSGANVLTF. CDR3 DNA sequence: TGTGCCAGCAGCTCCGGGTTCTCTGGGGCCAACGTCCTGACTTTC.

The genes are TRBV2 and TRBJ1-5; 7 bases align to TRBD1. The CDR3 is made up of 15 amino acids. Unmatched junction bases numbered 7, after V lost 3 bases and J lost 5 bases. Germline V gene lookup returns CDR1 SNHLY and CDR2 FYNNEI. The CDR3 spells CASSEWGQLHQPQHF. For the CDR3, the DNA is TGTGCCAGCAGTGAGTGGGGACAGCTGCATCAGCCCCAGCATTTT.

The chain links TRBV7-6 to TRBJ1-1, with unresolved D. Germline loops: CDR1 SGHVS, CDR2 FNYEAQ. Trimming took off 0 bases at V and 6 bases at J, with 20 bases between the two ends. CDR3 length: 17 residues. The CDR3: CASSLARLKAGVAEAFF. CDR3 coding DNA: TGTGCCAGCAGCTTAGCCCGCCTTAAGGCCGGAGTCGCTGAAGCTTTCTTT. Full variable domain (outside the CDR3, taken from reference TRBV7-6 and TRBJ1-1): GAGVSQSPRYKVTKRGQDVALRCDPISGHVSLYWYRQALGQGPEFLTYFNYEAQQDKSGLPNDRFSAERPEGSISTLTIQRTEQRDSAMYRCASSLARLKAGVAEAFFGQGTRLTVV.

The CDR3 DNA sequence: TGCGCCAGCACCGACTCCTACGAGCAGTACTTC. Translation: CASTDSYEQYF. The chain is built from TRBV5-1 and TRBJ2-7; no clear D gene. The length of the CDR3 is 11 residues. Germline V gene data show CDR1 as SGHRS and CDR2 as YFSETQ. Trimming removed 6 bases at V and 0 bases at J, with 4 bases between.

The V and J genes are TRBV27 and TRBJ1-1; 7 bases agree with TRBD1. There are 12 residues in the CDR3. Germline V gene sequence: CDR1 MNHEY, CDR2 SMNVEV (reference sequence). After removal of 3 bases from V and 8 bases from J, the junction contained 3 bases not matched to a gene. In nucleotides, the CDR3 is TGTGCCAGCAGTTTCGGGGACAGAGAAGCTTTCTTT. It yields the protein CASSFGDREAFF.

This clone appeared a single time. The chain recombines TRBV7-8 with TRBJ2-2, with 9 nucleotides matching TRBD2. The CDR3 has 15 amino acids. V was pared by 5 bases and J by 8 bases, with 9 bases of the junction left unmatched. CDR1 is SGHVS, CDR2 FQNEAQ, per germline. DNA for the CDR3: TGTGCCAGCAGCCAGGCGGGAGGGCCTTGGGGGGAGCTGTTTTTT. Protein: CASSQAGGPWGELFF. Based on the CDR3 plus reference TRBV7-8 and TRBJ2-2, the full variable domain is GAGVSQSPRYKVAKRGQDVALRCDPISGHVSLFWYQQALGQGPEFLTYFQNEAQLDKSGLPSDRFFAERPEGSVSTLKIQRTQQEDSAVYLCASSQAGGPWGELFFGEGSRLTVL.

The J gene is TRBJ2-1, the V gene TRBV18; D call uncertain. The V gene lost 6 bases and the J gene lost 6 bases, with 12 bases spanning the gap. CDR1 and CDR2 (germline): KGHSH, LQKENI. This CDR3 is built from 13 residues. Here the CDR3 reads CASSAIDANEQFF. In nucleotides, the CDR3 is TGTGCCAGCTCCGCGATTGATGCCAATGAGCAGTTCTTC.

This clone is medium-sized in the sample. The chain links TRBV5-4 to TRBJ2-7, with D tentatively TRBD2 (6 bases). Trimming cost V 0 bases and J 1 base, with 11 bases left between them. The CDR3 totals 15 residues. Germline V gene sequence: CDR1 SGHNT, CDR2 YYREEE (reference sequence). The CDR3 region is CASSLGRSGSYEQYF. In nucleotides, the CDR3 is TGTGCCAGCAGCTTGGGGAGAAGCGGGTCCTACGAGCAGTACTTC.

The V and J genes are TRBV15 and TRBJ1-5; D remains unclear. The germline V and J ends were trimmed by 5 bases and 3 bases, with 5 bases remaining between them. CDR1 is LNHNV, CDR2 YYDKDF, per germline (reference sequence). The CDR3 contains 12 residues. CDR3 region: CATSGNNQPQHF. The CDR3 nucleotides read TGTGCCACCAGCGGAAACAATCAGCCCCAGCATTTT. The full variable domain, with the rest looked up from reference TRBV15 and TRBJ1-5, is DAMVIQNPRYQVTQFGKPVTLSCSQTLNHNVMYWYQQKSSQAPKLLFHYYDKDFNNEADTPDNFQSRRPNTSFCFLDIRSPGLGDTAMYLCATSGNNQPQHFGDGTRLSIL.

The rearrangement uses TRBV6-5 and TRBJ2-3; no clear D gene. V shed 0 bases and J shed 3 bases, with 4 bases lying between them. The CDR3 extends over 13 amino acids. CDR1 is MNHEY, CDR2 SVGAGI, per germline. The CDR3 here is CASSYSWTDTQYF. In nucleotides, the CDR3 is TGTGCCAGCAGTTACTCGTGGACAGATACGCAGTATTTT.

This clone showed up just once. The chain uses TRBV5-5 and TRBJ2-3, with D unclear. In germline, CDR1 is SGHKS, CDR2 YYEKEE (reference sequence). Trimming removed 4 bases from V and 2 bases from J, with 11 bases in between. This CDR3 is 14 amino acids long. This chain's CDR3 is CASSPWPDTDTQYF. The CDR3 DNA is TGTGCCAGCAGCCCATGGCCCGACACAGATACGCAGTATTTT. The variable domain in full, completed from reference TRBV5-5 and TRBJ2-3, reads DAGVTQSPTHLIKTRGQQVTLRCSPISGHKSVSWYQQVLGQGPQFIFQYYEKEERGRGNFPDRFSARQFPNYSSELNVNALLLGDSALYLCASSPWPDTDTQYFGPGTRLTVL.

This clone was detected only a few times. The V gene is TRBV9, the J gene TRBJ2-7; D is undetermined. The V end was cut by 0 bases, the J end by 3 bases, with 10 bases between. CDR1 and CDR2 from the germline V gene are SGDLS and YYNGEE. The CDR3 is made up of 14 amino acids. DNA of the CDR3: TGTGCCAGCAGCGTAGCAGCTCTAGACTACGAGCAGTACTTC. Translating gives CASSVAALDYEQYF.

The rearrangement links TRBV7-9 to TRBJ2-3; 9 nucleotides line up with TRBD2. Trimming at V came to 1 base and at J to 3 bases, leaving 14 bases not matched to a gene. The CDR3 is 19 residues long. CDR1 SEHNR and CDR2 FQNEAQ come from the germline V gene (reference sequence). CDR3 sequence reads: CASSLGPNLAGWKTDTQYF. CDR3 sequence (DNA): TGTGCCAGCAGCTTAGGCCCCAATCTAGCGGGGTGGAAAACAGATACGCAGTATTTT.

This chain uses TRBV6-5 with TRBJ1-4; 8 bases fit TRBD1. The V and J ends lost 2 bases and 5 bases, in that order; junction bases with no gene match: 7. The CDR3 totals 16 residues. The germline V gene has CDR1 MNHEY and CDR2 SVGAGI. CDR3 in amino acids: CASSYNPWTGNEKLFF. In DNA, the CDR3 is TGTGCCAGCAGTTACAATCCTTGGACAGGGAATGAAAAACTGTTTTTT.